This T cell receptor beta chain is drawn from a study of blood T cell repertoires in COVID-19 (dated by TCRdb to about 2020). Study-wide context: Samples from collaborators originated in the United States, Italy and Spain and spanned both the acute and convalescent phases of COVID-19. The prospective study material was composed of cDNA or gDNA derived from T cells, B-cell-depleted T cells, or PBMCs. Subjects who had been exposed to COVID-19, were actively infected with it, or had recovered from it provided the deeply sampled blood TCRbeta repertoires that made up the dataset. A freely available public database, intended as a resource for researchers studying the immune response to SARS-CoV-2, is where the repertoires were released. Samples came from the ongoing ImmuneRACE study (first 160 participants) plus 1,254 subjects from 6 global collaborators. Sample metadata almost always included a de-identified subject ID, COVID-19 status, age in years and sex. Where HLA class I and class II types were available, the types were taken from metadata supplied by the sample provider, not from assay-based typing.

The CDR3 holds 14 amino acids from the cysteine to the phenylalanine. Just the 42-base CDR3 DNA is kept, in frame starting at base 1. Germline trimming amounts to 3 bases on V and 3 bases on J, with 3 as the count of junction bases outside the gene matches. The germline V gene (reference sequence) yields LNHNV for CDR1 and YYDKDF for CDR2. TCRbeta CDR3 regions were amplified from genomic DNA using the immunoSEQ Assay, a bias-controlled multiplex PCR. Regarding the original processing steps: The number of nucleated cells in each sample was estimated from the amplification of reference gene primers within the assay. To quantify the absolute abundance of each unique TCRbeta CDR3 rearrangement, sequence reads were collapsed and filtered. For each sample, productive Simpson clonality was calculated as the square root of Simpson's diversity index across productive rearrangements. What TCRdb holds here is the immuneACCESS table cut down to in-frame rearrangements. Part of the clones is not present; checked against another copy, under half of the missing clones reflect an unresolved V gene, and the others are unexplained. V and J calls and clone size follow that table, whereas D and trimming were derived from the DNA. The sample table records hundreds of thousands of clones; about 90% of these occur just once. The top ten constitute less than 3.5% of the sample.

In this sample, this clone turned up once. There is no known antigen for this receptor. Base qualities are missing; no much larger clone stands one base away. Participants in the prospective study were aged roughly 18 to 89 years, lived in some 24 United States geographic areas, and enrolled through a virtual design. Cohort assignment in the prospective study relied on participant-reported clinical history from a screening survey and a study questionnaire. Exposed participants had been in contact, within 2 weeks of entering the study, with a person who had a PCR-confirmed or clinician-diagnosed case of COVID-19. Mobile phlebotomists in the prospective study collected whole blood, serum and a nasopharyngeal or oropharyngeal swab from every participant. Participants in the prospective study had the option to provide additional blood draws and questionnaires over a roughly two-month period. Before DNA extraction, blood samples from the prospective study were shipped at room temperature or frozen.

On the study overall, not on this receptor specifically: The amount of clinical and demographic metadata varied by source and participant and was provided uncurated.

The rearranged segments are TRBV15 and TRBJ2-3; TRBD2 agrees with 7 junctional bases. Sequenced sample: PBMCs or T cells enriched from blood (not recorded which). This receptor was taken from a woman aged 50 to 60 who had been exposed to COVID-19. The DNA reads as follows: TGTGCCACCAGCAGCGGGGGGTCGACAGATACGCAGTATTTT. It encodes CATSSGGSTDTQYF.